This T cell receptor (beta chain) came from a study of cytomegalovirus exposure and HLA in healthy donors. Turning to the study itself: An early release of data contained about 85 million unique TCRs, which came from HLA-typed donors. Study-level findings and limits: Based on reports, TCR beta sequences accurately predicted HLA-A and HLA-B alleles for most subjects. The records held CMV serostatus as the only immune exposure information. According to an earlier analysis, most TCR beta V segments yielded productive rearrangements about 90% or about 30% of the time.

Comment on this clone: Its target is not known.

The CDR3 loop spans 19 amino acids. With 2 bases clipped from V and 3 bases from J, the junction kept 14 bases outside the gene matches. Germline lookup yields CDR1 MDHEN and CDR2 SYDVKM. PCR involved 60 Vbeta and 13 Jbeta primers. The protocol was immunoSEQ multiplex PCR, while the TCRdb copy is restricted to in-frame clones and leaves out a portion. The sample lists approximately 150,000 clones, approximately 80% occurring once. The source is a man aged 35 to 55 in good health and CMV-seronegative. This chain joins TRBV28 and TRBJ2-3; 10 nucleotides agree with TRBD2. Sequenced: PBMCs. The CDR3 loop reads CASSLPTSGDRLRTDTQYF. CDR3 coding DNA: TGTGCCAGCAGTTTACCAACTAGCGGGGATCGTCTGCGTACAGATACGCAGTATTTT.